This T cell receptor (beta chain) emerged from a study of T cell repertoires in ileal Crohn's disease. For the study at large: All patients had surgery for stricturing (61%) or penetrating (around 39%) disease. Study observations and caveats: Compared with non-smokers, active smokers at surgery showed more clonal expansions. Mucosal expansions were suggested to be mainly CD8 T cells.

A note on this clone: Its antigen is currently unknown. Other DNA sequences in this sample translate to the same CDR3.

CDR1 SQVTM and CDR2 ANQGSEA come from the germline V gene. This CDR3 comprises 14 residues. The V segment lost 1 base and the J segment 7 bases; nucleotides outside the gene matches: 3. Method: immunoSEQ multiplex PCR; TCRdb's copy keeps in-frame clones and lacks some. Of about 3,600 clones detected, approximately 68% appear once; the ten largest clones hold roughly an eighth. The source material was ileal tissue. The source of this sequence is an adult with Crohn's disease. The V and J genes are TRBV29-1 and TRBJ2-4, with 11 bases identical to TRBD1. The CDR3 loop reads CSVEAGTGGNIQYF. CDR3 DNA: TGCAGCGTTGAAGCTGGGACAGGGGGGAACATTCAGTACTTC. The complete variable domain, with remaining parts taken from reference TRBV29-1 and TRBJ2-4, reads SAVISQKPSRDICQRGTSLTIQCQVDSQVTMMFWYRQQPGQSLTLIATANQGSEATYESGFVIDKFPISRPNLTFSTLTVSNMSPEDSSIYLCSVEAGTGGNIQYFGAGTRLSVL.